This TCR beta chain came from a study of prognosis after radiotherapy for stage I lung cancer. V was clipped by 7 bases and J by 3 bases, with 10 bases between them. The germline gives CDR1 MNHNS, CDR2 SASEGT. This CDR3 spans 14 amino acids. This clonotype was counted ten times or more. Sample collection consisted of approximately 5.7 milliliters of peripheral blood drawn at each of two time points. Template was genomic DNA; TCR beta CDR3 amplified in two multiplex PCR rounds. Individual primers that were specific to each TRBV and TRBJ gene served in first-round PCR. TCRdb reprocessed the multiplex PCR reads with MiXCR, giving one entry per CDR3 protein. The table records roughly 26,000 distinct CDR3 sequences, around 30% of them present only once.

This chain uses TRBV6-1 with TRBJ1-6; D unclear. This clonotype was sampled from a donor over 45 with non-small cell lung cancer. Sequenced here: PBMCs, sampled before or after stereotactic body radiation therapy (not recorded which). The CDR3 DNA reads TGTGCCAGCATGGGTTATAGCTATAATTCACCCCTCCACTTT. This codes for CASMGYSYNSPLHF.